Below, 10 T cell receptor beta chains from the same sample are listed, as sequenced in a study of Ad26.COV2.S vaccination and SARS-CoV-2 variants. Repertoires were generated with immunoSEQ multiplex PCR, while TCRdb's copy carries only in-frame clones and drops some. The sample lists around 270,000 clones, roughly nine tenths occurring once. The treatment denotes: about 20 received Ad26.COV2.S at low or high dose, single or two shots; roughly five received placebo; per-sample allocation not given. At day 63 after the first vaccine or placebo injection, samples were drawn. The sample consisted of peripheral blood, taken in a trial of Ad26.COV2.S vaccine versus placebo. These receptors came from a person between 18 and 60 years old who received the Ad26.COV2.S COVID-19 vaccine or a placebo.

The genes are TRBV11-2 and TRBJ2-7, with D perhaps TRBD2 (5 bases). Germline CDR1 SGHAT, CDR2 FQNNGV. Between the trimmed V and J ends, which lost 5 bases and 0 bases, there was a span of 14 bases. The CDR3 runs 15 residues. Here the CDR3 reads CASSVGPGSSYEQYF. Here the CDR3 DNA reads TGTGCCAGCAGCGTAGGGCCGGGGAGCTCCTACGAGCAGTACTTC.

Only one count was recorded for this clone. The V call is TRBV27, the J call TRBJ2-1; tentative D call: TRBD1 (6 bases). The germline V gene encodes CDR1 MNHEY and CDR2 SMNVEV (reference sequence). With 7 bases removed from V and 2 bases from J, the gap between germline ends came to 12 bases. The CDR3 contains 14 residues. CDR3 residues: CASTGTTPYNEQFF. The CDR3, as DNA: TGTGCCAGCACGGGGACAACCCCCTACAATGAGCAGTTCTTC.

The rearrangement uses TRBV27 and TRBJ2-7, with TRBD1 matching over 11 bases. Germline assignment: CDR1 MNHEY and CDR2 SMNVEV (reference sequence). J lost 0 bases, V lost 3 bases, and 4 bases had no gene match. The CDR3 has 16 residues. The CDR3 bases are TGTGCCAGCAGTTTGGGACAGGGGGATAACTCCTACGAGCAGTACTTC. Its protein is CASSLGQGDNSYEQYF.

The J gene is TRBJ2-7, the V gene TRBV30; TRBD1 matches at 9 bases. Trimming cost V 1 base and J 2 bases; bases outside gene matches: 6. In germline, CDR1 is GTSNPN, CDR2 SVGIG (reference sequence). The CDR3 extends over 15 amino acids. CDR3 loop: CAWSGPGQGTYEQYF. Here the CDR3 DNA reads TGTGCCTGGAGTGGTCCGGGACAGGGCACCTACGAGCAGTACTTC.

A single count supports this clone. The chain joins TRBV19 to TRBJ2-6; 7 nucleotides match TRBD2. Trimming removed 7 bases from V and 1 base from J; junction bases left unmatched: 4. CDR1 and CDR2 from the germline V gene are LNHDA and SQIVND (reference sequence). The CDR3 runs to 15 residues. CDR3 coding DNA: TGTGCCAGTACCCTGCGGGGGTCTGGGGCCAACGTCCTGACTTTC. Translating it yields CASTLRGSGANVLTF.

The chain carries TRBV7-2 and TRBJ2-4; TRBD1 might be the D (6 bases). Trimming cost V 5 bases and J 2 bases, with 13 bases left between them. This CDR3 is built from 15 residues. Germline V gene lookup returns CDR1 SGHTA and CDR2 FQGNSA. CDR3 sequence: CASSPGHLTKNIQYF. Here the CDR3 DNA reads TGTGCCAGCAGCCCGGGACATCTTACCAAAAACATTCAGTACTTC.

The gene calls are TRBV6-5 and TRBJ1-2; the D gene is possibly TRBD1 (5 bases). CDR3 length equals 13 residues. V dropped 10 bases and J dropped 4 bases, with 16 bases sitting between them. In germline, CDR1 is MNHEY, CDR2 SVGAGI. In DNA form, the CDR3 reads TGTGCCACCTCCCCGGGACGGATCTATGGCTACACCTTC. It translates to CATSPGRIYGYTF.

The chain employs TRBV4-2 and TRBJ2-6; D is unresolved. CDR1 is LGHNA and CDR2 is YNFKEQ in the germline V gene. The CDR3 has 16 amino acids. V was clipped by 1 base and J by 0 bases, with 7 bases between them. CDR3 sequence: CASSQAPSSGANVLTF. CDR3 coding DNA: TGTGCCAGCAGCCAAGCTCCTTCCTCTGGGGCCAACGTCCTGACTTTC.

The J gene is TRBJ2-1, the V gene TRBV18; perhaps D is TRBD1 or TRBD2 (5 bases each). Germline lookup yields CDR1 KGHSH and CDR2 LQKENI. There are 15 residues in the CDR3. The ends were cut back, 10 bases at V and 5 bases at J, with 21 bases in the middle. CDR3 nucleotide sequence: TGTGCCACTCAGAGGGACCGGGCGGGTAACAATGAGCAGTTCTTC. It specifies CATQRDRAGNNEQFF.

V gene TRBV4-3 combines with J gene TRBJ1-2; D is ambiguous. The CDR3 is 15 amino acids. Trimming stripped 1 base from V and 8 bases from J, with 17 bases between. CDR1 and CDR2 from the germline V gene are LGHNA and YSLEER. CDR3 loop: CASSQGSPAGGGYTF. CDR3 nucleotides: TGCGCCAGCAGCCAAGGATCCCCCGCAGGAGGGGGCTACACCTTC.